The 29 T cell receptor beta chains listed next were all sequenced from one sample in a study of regulatory T cells in long-lasting Graves disease. Time point indicated: newly diagnosed GD, antithyroid drugs for less than 3 months. PBMC-extracted RNA yielded the TCR library. To make TCR beta libraries, researchers used iRepertoire HTBI primers and Arm-PCR of CDR3 regions. Each CDR3 protein is one row after TCRdb ran MiXCR on the multiplex PCR reads. The profile shows hundreds of thousands of distinct CDR3 sequences, approximately 15% of them singletons. These data also featured in a second study, about T cells in Graves' hyperthyroidism and ophthalmopathy.

This specimen consisted of peripheral blood mononuclear cells (PBMCs), obtained at new diagnosis, from a patient treated with antithyroid drugs. The receptors come from a young woman with Graves disease.

This clonotype occurred many times. This chain uses TRBV12-3 or TRBV12-4 with TRBJ2-6; a weak D match, TRBD1 (6 bases). The CDR3 runs 17 residues. Trimming left V 6 bases short and J 0 bases short, with 15 bases between. DNA of the CDR3: TGTGCCAGCAGCAGACCGGGACACACCTCTGGGGCCAACGTCCTGACTTTC. This translates into CASSRPGHTSGANVLTF.

This clonotype was seen at least ten times. The chain combines TRBV7-2 with TRBJ2-2; no definite D call. Germline-derived CDR1 and CDR2 are SGHTA and FQGNSA. V dropped 9 bases and J dropped 6 bases, with 14 bases sitting between them. This CDR3 is built from 13 residues. CDR3 residues: CASRPAVAGELFF. The CDR3 DNA is TGTGCCAGTCGTCCGGCCGTTGCCGGGGAGCTGTTTTTT.

This clonotype was detected only a few times. V is TRBV7-9 and J is TRBJ2-1, with D unclear. This CDR3 has 11 residues. CDR1 and CDR2 (germline): SEHNR, FQNEAQ (reference sequence). The V end was cut by 7 bases, the J end by 8 bases, with 9 bases between. In nucleotides, the CDR3 is TGTGCCAGCACTCTCCGGGATGAGCAGTTCTTC. Protein product: CASTLRDEQFF.

This chain links TRBV28 with TRBJ1-1; maybe TRBD1 (5 bases). The germline gives CDR1 MDHEN, CDR2 SYDVKM. The V end lost 7 bases, the J end lost 1 base, and 19 bases lay between the germline ends. This CDR3 region has 16 residues. The CDR3 here is CASTTSFGGANTEAFF. The CDR3 region has the DNA TGTGCCAGCACCACCTCGTTCGGGGGAGCGAACACTGAAGCTTTCTTT.

This clonotype was seen at least ten times. The chain joins TRBV11-2 to TRBJ2-7; 11 bases are shared with TRBD1. Per the germline V gene, CDR1 is SGHAT and CDR2 is FQNNGV. This CDR3 comprises 16 residues. The trim removed 2 bases at V and 3 bases at J, leaving 6 bases unmatched. As DNA, the CDR3 is TGTGCCAGCAGCTTATCCGGGACAGGGGGAAGCTACGAGCAGTACTTC. It translates to CASSLSGTGGSYEQYF.

In this sample, this clonotype turned up many times. This chain links TRBV20-1 with TRBJ2-1; 8 nucleotides agree with TRBD2. Trimming at V came to 6 bases and at J to 0 bases, leaving 10 bases not matched to a gene. The CDR3 extends over 16 amino acids. CDR1 is DFQATT, CDR2 SNEGSKA, per germline (reference sequence). The DNA for the CDR3 is TGCAGTGCCCCCACCCAAGCGGGAGACTCCTACAATGAGCAGTTCTTC. This encodes CSAPTQAGDSYNEQFF.

To note about this clonotype: The junction differs from germline at one of its ends, possibly a read error. The chain carries TRBV3-1 and TRBJ2-5; perhaps TRBD1 as D (6 bases). Germline CDR1 and CDR2: LGHDT and YNNKEL (reference sequence). This CDR3 is built from 16 residues. The CDR3: CASSQDWTEHQGTQYF. DNA of the CDR3: TGTGCCAGCAGCCAAGATTGGACAGAACACCAAGGGACCCAGTACTTC.

This clonotype was seen repeatedly, ten times or more. The chain joins TRBV27 to TRBJ2-7; D not certain. V lost 5 bases to trimming and J lost 3 bases, with 14 bases between them. CDR3 size: 14 residues. Looked up from germline, CDR1 is MNHEY and CDR2 is SMNVEV (reference sequence). CDR3 sequence: CASSPIGIVYEQYF. DNA for the CDR3: TGTGCCAGCAGTCCCATCGGCATAGTCTACGAGCAGTACTTC.

This clonotype was seen only a few times. J is TRBJ1-4 and V is TRBV4-2; 9 bases are shared with TRBD1. J lost 16 bases, V lost 1 base, and 13 bases had no gene match. The germline V gene has CDR1 LGHNA and CDR2 YNFKEQ. CDR3 length equals 15 residues. CDR3 sequence: CASSQGGTGTPLPFF. CDR3 coding DNA: TGTGCCAGCAGCCAAGGAGGGACAGGGACGCCCCTTCCGTTTTTT.

This clonotype has at least ten counts. The CDR3 loop reads CASSPSGANVLTF. CDR3 bases: TGTGCCAGCAGCCCCTCGGGGGCCAACGTCCTGACTTTC. The chain recombines TRBV7-3 with TRBJ2-6; D gene unclear. Trimming took off 5 bases at V and 4 bases at J, with 6 bases between the two ends. Germline values: CDR1 SGHTA, CDR2 FQGTGA. The CDR3 is 13 residues long.

The chain couples TRBV4-1 to TRBJ1-4; 9 bases line up with TRBD1. Germline V CDR1 and CDR2: MGHRA, YSYEKL. The CDR3 is made up of 17 amino acids. V shed 3 bases, J shed 8 bases, and the junction held 13 bases outside the gene matches. In DNA form, the CDR3 reads TGCGCCAGCAGCCAGATCGCACAGGGGGCGCGAGGCGAAAAACTGTTTTTT. This codes for CASSQIAQGARGEKLFF.

V is TRBV7-2 and J is TRBJ2-3; D is perhaps TRBD2 (7 bases). V lost 8 bases to trimming and J lost 1 base, with 19 bases between them. The CDR3 extends over 16 amino acids. Germline loops: CDR1 SGHTA, CDR2 FQGNSA. Here the CDR3 DNA reads TGTGCCAGCGGCTCTAGGGGGGGCGGTGGCACAGATACGCAGTATTTT. Translating gives CASGSRGGGGTDTQYF.

The genes are TRBV28 and TRBJ2-1, with D possibly being TRBD2 (6 bases). Germline CDR1 MDHEN, CDR2 SYDVKM. The CDR3 sequence is 11 residues long. V lost 6 bases to trimming and J lost 10 bases, with 10 bases between them. In nucleotides, the CDR3 is TGTGCCAGCAGGGGACTGGGAGAGCAGTTCTTC. Protein product: CASRGLGEQFF.

On this clonotype: This may be a read error: a much more frequent sequence differs by one nucleotide. The chain couples TRBV7-9 to TRBJ2-7; 9 bases agree with TRBD1. V shed 5 bases, J shed 3 bases, and the junction held 5 bases outside the gene matches. Germline values: CDR1 SEHNR, CDR2 FQNEAQ (reference sequence). CDR3 size: 14 residues. The CDR3 spells CASSAGTGRYEQYF. CDR3 sequence (DNA): TGTGCCAGCAGCGCCGGGACAGGGCGCTACGAGCAGTACTTC.

This clonotype was seen at least ten times. This rearrangement joins TRBV2 to TRBJ2-7; the D gene is possibly TRBD1 (6 bases). CDR1 is SNHLY, CDR2 FYNNEI, per germline. V was shortened by 5 bases and J by 2 bases, with 10 bases between the two germline ends. This CDR3 has 13 residues. The CDR3 region is CASSSQGTYEQYF. The CDR3 nucleotides are TGTGCCAGCAGTTCCCAGGGGACCTACGAGCAGTACTTC.

Points on this clonotype: This may be a read error, as it is one base from a much larger clone. The CDR3 DNA reads as TGTGCCAGCAGCTTACGACAGGGTGAAGCTTTCTTT. Protein: CASSLRQGEAFF. This sequence joins TRBV3-1 and TRBJ1-1, with TRBD1 matching 7 bases. Germline lookup yields CDR1 LGHDT and CDR2 YNNKEL (reference sequence). This CDR3 has 12 amino acids. V gave up 5 bases and J gave up 7 bases; unmatched junction bases: 4.

About this clonotype: Since a much larger clone is just one base distant, this may be a read error. The rearrangement links TRBV28 to TRBJ2-3; D may correspond to TRBD1 or TRBD2 (5 bases each). CDR1 is MDHEN, CDR2 SYDVKM, per germline. The CDR3 has 15 amino acids. CDR3: CASSSDRPSTDTLYF. The CDR3 region has the DNA TGTGCCAGCAGTTCCGACAGACCTAGCACAGATACGCTGTATTTT.

This clonotype was observed at least ten times. V is TRBV5-1 and J is TRBJ2-7; D is uncertain. V lost 3 bases and J lost 2, with 12 bases in between. The CDR3 runs 14 residues. The V gene's germline CDR1 is SGHRS and CDR2 YFSETQ. CDR3 bases: TGCGCCAGCAGCTCGGCGGAGAATACCTACGAGCAGTACTTC. It yields the protein CASSSAENTYEQYF.

This clonotype was seen at least ten times. The V and J genes are TRBV7-2 and TRBJ2-7; possible D gene TRBD1, 6 bases. The CDR3 runs to 15 residues. Trimming pared 0 bases from V and 0 bases from J, leaving 9 bases between. Germline V gene data show CDR1 as SGHTA and CDR2 as FQGNSA. The CDR3 nucleotides read TGTGCCAGCAGCTTAGCGGGGGCTAGCTCCTACGAGCAGTACTTC. Amino acid sequence: CASSLAGASSYEQYF.

The J gene is TRBJ1-5, the V gene TRBV3-1, with D perhaps matching TRBD1 (6 bases). This CDR3 is 15 amino acids long. Per germline, CDR1 LGHDT and CDR2 YNNKEL (reference sequence). The V end was cut by 1 base, the J end by 5 bases, with 12 bases between. CDR3 coding DNA: TGTGCCAGCAGCCAAGGAGTACAGGGTTATCAGCCCCAGCATTTT. Its translation is CASSQGVQGYQPQHF. The whole variable domain, filled in from reference TRBV3-1 and TRBJ1-5, reads DTAVSQTPKYLVTQMGNDKSIKCEQNLGHDTMYWYKQDSKKFLKIMFSYNNKELIINETVPNRFSPKSPDKAHLNLHINSLELGDSAVYFCASSQGVQGYQPQHFGDGTRLSIL.

This clonotype was picked up many times. DNA of the CDR3: TGTGCCAGCAGTCCGGCGGACGTTGAAGCTTTCTTT. It codes for CASSPADVEAFF. The gene calls are TRBV28 and TRBJ1-1; no reliable D call. The germline gives CDR1 MDHEN, CDR2 SYDVKM. This CDR3 comprises 12 residues. Deletions cut 5 bases from V and 7 bases from J, with 11 bases between.

This clonotype has at least ten counts. This chain joins TRBV12-3 or TRBV12-4 and TRBJ2-3; D gene ambiguous. The CDR3 sequence is 13 residues long. Trimming took 7 bases from V and 4 from J, leaving 12 bases between them. In DNA, the CDR3 is TGTGCCAGCACTGTGTCCCTTTCAGATACGCAGTATTTT. Its translation is CASTVSLSDTQYF.

Turning to this clonotype: Given a much more abundant clone one base away, this may be a read error. The chain joins TRBV3-1 to TRBJ1-2, with D maybe TRBD1 (6 bases). V dropped 7 bases and J dropped 8 bases, with 29 bases sitting between them. Germline V lookup: CDR1 LGHDT, CDR2 YNNKEL (reference sequence). This CDR3 spans 17 amino acids. The CDR3, as DNA: TGTGCCAGCACCGGCCCCTTTGGGGGGGCAGGGGCTGGCGGCTACACCTTC. Amino acids: CASTGPFGGAGAGGYTF.

This clonotype turned up a few times. The chain uses TRBV19 and TRBJ2-7; 12 bases line up with TRBD2. V lost 6 bases, J lost 1 base, and 4 bases stayed unmatched. The CDR3 sequence is 15 residues long. CDR1 is LNHDA, CDR2 SQIVND, per germline (reference sequence). The CDR3 coding sequence is TGTGCCAGTAGAACGACTAGCGGGAGTTCCTACGAGCAGTACTTC. This codes for CASRTTSGSSYEQYF.

This clonotype was picked up many times. The chain links TRBV11-2 to TRBJ2-7, with D possibly being TRBD2 (6 bases). V lost 0 bases and J lost 6, with 15 bases in between. Germline V gene sequence: CDR1 SGHAT, CDR2 FQNNGV. This CDR3 spans 15 amino acids. This CDR3 reads CASSLDSGVRGEQYF. The CDR3 region has the DNA TGTGCCAGCAGCTTAGACTCGGGGGTAAGGGGCGAGCAGTACTTC.

This clonotype was counted ten times or more. J is TRBJ1-2 and V is TRBV18, with a possible D match to TRBD1 (6 bases). Trimming took off 2 bases at V and 6 bases at J, with 10 bases between the two ends. Germline CDR1 and CDR2: KGHSH and LQKENI. This CDR3 has 13 amino acids. The DNA of the CDR3 is TGTGCCAGCTCACCAACAGCAGGGGATGGCTACACCTTC. The encoded protein is CASSPTAGDGYTF. The full variable domain, with the rest looked up from reference TRBV18 and TRBJ1-2, is NAGVMQNPRHLVRRRGQEARLRCSPMKGHSHVYWYRQLPEEGLKFMVYLQKENIIDESGMPKERFSAEFPKEGPSILRIQQVVRGDSAAYFCASSPTAGDGYTFGSGTRLTVV.

The count of this clonotype is one. The chain joins TRBV11-2 to TRBJ2-4; D is uncertain. The V gene's germline CDR1 is SGHAT and CDR2 FQNNGV. The CDR3 is 14 residues long. Between the trimmed V and J ends, which lost 3 bases and 6 bases, there was a span of 12 bases. CDR3 sequence (DNA): TGTGCCAGCAGCTTGGACCAGGTGGCAAACATTCAGTACTTC. Its protein is CASSLDQVANIQYF.

The chain couples TRBV7-2 to TRBJ2-1, with 12 bases matching TRBD2. The germline gives CDR1 SGHTA, CDR2 FQGNSA. The CDR3 sequence is 16 residues long. Unmatched junction bases numbered 8, after V lost 1 base and J lost 10 bases. As DNA, the CDR3 is TGTGCCAGCAGCTTAGGGGCTAGCGGGGGGGCTAGAGAGCAGTTCTTC. Protein: CASSLGASGGAREQFF.

This clonotype occurred many times. The chain combines TRBV2 with TRBJ1-4; D unresolved. This CDR3 has 16 amino acids. The V gene's germline CDR1 is SNHLY and CDR2 FYNNEI. V was clipped by 2 bases and J by 9 bases, with 19 bases between them. CDR3 residues: CASSELGVGLMKKLFF. Here the CDR3 DNA reads TGTGCCAGCAGTGAATTAGGTGTCGGCTTAATGAAAAAACTGTTTTTT.